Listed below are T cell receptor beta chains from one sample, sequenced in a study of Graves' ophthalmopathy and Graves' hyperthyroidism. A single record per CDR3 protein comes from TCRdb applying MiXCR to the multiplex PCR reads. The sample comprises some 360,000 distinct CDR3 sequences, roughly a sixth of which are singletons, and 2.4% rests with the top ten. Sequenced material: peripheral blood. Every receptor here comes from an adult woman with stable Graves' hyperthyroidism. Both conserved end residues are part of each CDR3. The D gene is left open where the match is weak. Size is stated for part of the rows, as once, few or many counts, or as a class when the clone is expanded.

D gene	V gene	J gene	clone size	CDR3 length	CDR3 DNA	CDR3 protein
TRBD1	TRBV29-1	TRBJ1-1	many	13	TGCAGCGCTGGGGACAGCGACGACACTGAAGCTTTCTTT	CSAGDSDDTEAFF
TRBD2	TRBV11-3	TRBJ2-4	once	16	TGTGCCAGCAGCGGAACTCGGGGGGGCGATAAAAACATTAAGTACTTC	CASSGTRGGDKNIKYF
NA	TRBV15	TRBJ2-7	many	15	TGTGCCACCAGCAGAGAGGGGGACATCGCCTACGAGCAGTACTTC	CATSREGDIAYEQYF
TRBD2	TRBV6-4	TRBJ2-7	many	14	TGTGCCAGCAGTCGACGGGGGGGAGCCTACGAGCAGTACTTC	CASSRRGGAYEQYF
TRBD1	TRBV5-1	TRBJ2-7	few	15	TGCGCCAGCAGCCCAGGGACAGCGGATCCCTACGAGCAGTACTTC	CASSPGTADPYEQYF
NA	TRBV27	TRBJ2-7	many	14	TGTGCCAGCAGCCCCGGTAGCGCCCTCTACGAGCAGTACTTC	CASSPGSALYEQYF
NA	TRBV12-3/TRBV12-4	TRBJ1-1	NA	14	TGTGCCAGCAGTTTTTCGTCAGGTAACACTGAAGCTTTCTTT	CASSFSSGNTEAFF
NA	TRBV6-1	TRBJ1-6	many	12	TGTGCCAGCAGCGCCGGTAGTTCACCCCTCCACTTT	CASSAGSSPLHF
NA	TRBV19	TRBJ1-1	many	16	TGTGCCAGTAGTACAGGGCTATCTAACTGGAACACTGAAGCTTTCTTT	CASSTGLSNWNTEAFF
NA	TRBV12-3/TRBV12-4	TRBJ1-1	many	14	TGTGCCAGCAGTTGGGGGGGGCTGAACACTGAAGCTTTCTTT	CASSWGGLNTEAFF
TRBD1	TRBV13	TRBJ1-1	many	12	TGTGCCAGGGGACAGGGGGCGACTGAAGCTTTCTTT	CARGQGATEAFF
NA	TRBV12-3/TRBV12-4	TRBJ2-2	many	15	TGTGCCAGCAGTTTTTTCACTTCGACGGGAGGGGAGCTGTTTTTT	CASSFFTSTGGELFF
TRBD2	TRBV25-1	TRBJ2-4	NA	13	TGTGCCAGCAGTGGTCCGGGAGGAGCGGATAAGTACTTC	CASSGPGGADKYF
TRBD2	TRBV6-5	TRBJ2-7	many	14	TGTGCCAGCAGTTACGTAGCGGGGACTTACGAGCAGTACTTC	CASSYVAGTYEQYF
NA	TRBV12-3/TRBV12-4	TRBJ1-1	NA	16	TGTGCCAGCAGCGGTGGAACAGGAACCATGAACACTGAAGCTTTCTTT	CASSGGTGTMNTEAFF
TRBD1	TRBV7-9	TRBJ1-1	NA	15	TGTGCCAGCAGCCAACACAGGGGTATGAACACTGAAGCTTTCTTT	CASSQHRGMNTEAFF
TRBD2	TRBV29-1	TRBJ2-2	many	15	TGCAGCGTAGGGACTAGCGGGAGCGGGACCGGGGAGCTGTTTTTT	CSVGTSGSGTGELFF
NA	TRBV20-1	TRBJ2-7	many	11	TGCAGTGCAGACCAGGGCTACGAGCAGTACTTC	CSADQGYEQYF
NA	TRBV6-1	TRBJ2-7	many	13	TGTGCCAGCAACGACGGAAGGGGTGGCGAGCAGTACTTC	CASNDGRGGEQYF
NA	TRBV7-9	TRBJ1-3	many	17	TGTGCCAGCAGCGTAGGCGTGAGACAGCGCTCTGGAAACACCATATATTTT	CASSVGVRQRSGNTIYF
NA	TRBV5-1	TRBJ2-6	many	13	TGCGCCAGCAGCCTTGAGGGGGCCAACGTCCTGACTTTC	CASSLEGANVLTF
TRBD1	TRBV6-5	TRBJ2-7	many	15	TGTGCCAGCAGTTCCGCAGGCAGGGGGCACTACGAGCAGTACTTC	CASSSAGRGHYEQYF
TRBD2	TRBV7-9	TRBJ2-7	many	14	TGTGCCAGCAGCTTGGGAGGGCTCTCCTACGAGCAGTACTTC	CASSLGGLSYEQYF
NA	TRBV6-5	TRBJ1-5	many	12	TGTGCCAGCAAGACCGGAGTGGGGCCCCAGCATTTT	CASKTGVGPQHF
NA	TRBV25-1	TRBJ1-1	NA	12	TGTGCCAGCAGTGAACCCCTGAAGAAAGCTTTCTTT	CASSEPLKKAFF
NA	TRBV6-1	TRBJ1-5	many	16	TGTGCCAGCAGTGACCCCACCGGAGTCCGAAATCAGCCCCAGCATTTT	CASSDPTGVRNQPQHF
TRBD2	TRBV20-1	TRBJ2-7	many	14	TGCAGTGCTAGAGTTGGGGGAGGGACCTACGAGCAGTACTTC	CSARVGGGTYEQYF
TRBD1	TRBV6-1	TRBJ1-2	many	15	TGTGCCAGCAGTGAAGACGGGACAGGGGTCTATGGCTACACCTTC	CASSEDGTGVYGYTF
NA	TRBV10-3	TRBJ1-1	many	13	TGTGCCATCAGGCGGCAACAGAACACTGAAGCTTTCTTT	CAIRRQQNTEAFF